This note documents a single T cell receptor beta chain sequence. TCRdb's copy holds only in-frame clones and misses some; the assay was immunoSEQ multiplex PCR. The table lists over 100,000 clones, 88% of them singletons. Collection occurred without any documented infections or immune events in donors. These data come from a study of identifying expanded T cells in peripheral blood. The V gene lost 5 bases and the J gene lost 1 base, with 23 bases spanning the gap. Per the germline V gene, CDR1 is KGHSH and CDR2 is LQKENI. The CDR3 loop spans 18 amino acids. Sequencing was performed on blood. The rearrangement links TRBV18 to TRBJ1-1; maybe TRBD1 (6 bases). The TCR was taken from a person between 18 and 75 years old in good health. The CDR3: CASSTLMRGARGNTEAFF. DNA of the CDR3: TGTGCCAGCTCAACACTTATGCGGGGGGCTCGGGGGAACACTGAAGCTTTCTTT.